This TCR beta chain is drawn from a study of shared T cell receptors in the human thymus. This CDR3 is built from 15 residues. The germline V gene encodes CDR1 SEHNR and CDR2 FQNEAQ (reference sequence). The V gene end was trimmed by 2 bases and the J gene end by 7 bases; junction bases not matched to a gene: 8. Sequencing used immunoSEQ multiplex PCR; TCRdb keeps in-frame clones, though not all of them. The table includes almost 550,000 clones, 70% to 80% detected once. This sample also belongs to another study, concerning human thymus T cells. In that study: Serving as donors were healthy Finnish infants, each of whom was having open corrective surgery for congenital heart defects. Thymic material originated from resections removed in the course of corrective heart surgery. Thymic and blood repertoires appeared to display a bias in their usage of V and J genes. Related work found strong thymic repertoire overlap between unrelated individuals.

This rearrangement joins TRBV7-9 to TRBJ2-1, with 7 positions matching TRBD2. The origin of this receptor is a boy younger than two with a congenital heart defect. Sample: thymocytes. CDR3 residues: CASSLHLGLSNEQFF. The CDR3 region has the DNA TGTGCCAGCAGCTTACATTTGGGACTATCAAATGAGCAGTTCTTC.